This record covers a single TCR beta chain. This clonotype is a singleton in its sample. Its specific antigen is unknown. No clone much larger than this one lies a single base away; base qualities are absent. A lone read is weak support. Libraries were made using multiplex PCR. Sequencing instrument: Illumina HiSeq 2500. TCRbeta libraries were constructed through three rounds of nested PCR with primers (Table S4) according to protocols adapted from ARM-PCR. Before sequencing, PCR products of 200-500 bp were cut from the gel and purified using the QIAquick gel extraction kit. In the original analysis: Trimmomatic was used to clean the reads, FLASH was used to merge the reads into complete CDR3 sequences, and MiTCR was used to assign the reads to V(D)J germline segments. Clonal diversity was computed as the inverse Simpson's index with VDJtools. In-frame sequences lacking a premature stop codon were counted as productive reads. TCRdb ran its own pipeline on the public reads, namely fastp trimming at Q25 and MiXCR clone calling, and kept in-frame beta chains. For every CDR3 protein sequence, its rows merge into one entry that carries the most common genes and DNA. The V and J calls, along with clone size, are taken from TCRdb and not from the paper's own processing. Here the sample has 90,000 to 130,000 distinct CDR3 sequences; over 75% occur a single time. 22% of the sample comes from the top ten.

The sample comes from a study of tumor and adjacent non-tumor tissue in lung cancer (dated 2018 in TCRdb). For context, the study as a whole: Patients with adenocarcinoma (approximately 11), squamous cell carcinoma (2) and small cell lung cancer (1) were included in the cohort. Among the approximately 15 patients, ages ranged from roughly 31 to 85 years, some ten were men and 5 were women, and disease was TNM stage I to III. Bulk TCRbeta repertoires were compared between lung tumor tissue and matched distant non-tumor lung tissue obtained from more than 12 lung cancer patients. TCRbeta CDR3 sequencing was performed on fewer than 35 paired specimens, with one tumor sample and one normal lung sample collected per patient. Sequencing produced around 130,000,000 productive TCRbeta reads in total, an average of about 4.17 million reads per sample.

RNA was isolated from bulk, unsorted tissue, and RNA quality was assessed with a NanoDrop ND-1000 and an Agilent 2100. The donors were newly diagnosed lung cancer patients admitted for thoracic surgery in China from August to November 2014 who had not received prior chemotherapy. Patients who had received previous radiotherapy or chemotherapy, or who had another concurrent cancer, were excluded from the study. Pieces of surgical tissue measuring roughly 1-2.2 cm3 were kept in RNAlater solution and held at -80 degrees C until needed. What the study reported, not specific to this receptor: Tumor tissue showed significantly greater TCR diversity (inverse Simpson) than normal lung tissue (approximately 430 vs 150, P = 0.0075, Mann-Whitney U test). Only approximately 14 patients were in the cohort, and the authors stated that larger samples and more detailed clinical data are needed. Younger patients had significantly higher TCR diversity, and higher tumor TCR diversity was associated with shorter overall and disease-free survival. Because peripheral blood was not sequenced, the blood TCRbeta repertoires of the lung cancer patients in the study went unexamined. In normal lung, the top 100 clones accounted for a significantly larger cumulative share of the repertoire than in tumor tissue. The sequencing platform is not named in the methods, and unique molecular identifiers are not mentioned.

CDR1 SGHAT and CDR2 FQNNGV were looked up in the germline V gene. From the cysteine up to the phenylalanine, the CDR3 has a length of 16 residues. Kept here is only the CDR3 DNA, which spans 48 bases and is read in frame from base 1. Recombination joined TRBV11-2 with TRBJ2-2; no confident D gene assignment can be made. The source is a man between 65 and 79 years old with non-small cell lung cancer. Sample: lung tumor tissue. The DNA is TGTAGCAGCAGCCTTCCCCGGGCCGCGAACACCGGGGAGCTGTTTTTT. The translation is CSSSLPRAANTGELFF.